This TCR beta chain was obtained from a study of T cell changes during pregnancy in multiple sclerosis. The protocol was immunoSEQ multiplex PCR, while the TCRdb copy is restricted to in-frame clones and leaves out a portion. This repertoire shows 22,000 or so clones, roughly nine tenths found once; its top ten account for approximately 0.57%. The clonotype comes from a female donor in good health, enrolled as a control in a pregnancy study. The specimen comprised CD4+ T cells from peripheral blood mononuclear cells, sampled after pregnancy.

The CDR3 DNA reads TGTGCCAGCAGTTTAAATGGACGGACTTCTAGCAATCAGCCCCAGCATTTT. Translating it yields CASSLNGRTSSNQPQHF. This sequence joins TRBV27 and TRBJ1-5, with D hard to call. The CDR3 consists of 17 residues. The V gene lost 2 bases and the J gene lost 0 bases, with 14 bases spanning the gap. The germline V gene has CDR1 MNHEY and CDR2 SMNVEV (reference sequence).